The rows below give T cell receptor beta chains drawn from one sample of a study of shared clonotypes between healthy human individuals. Sequencing used immunoSEQ multiplex PCR; TCRdb keeps in-frame clones, though not all of them. The sample includes about 2.4 million clones, roughly nine tenths of them seen just once. Material for sequencing was naive CD4+ T cells sorted from blood. The receptor set was obtained from a man aged 18 to 35 in good health. The CDR3 runs from the conserved cysteine through the conserved F or W. Each record gives: J gene, V gene, clone size, D gene, CDR3 DNA, CDR3 protein. D genes are given only for firm matches. Rows give clone size only sometimes, using once, few, many, or a class for an expanded clone.

j_gene: TRBJ2-1
v_gene: TRBV7-3
abundance: .
d_gene: TRBD2
CDR3nt: TGTGCCAGCAGCTTAATCCCCCTAGCGGGGACCAATGAGCAGTTCTTC
CDR3aa: CASSLIPLAGTNEQFF

j_gene: TRBJ2-7
v_gene: TRBV2
abundance: .
d_gene: .
CDR3nt: TGTGCCAGCAGTGTTCTCGAGGCCTACGAGCAGTACTTC
CDR3aa: CASSVLEAYEQYF

j_gene: TRBJ1-1
v_gene: TRBV10-3
abundance: .
d_gene: TRBD1
CDR3nt: TGTGCCATAGCGGGACAGCCACTAAGCGCTGAAGCTTTCTTT
CDR3aa: CAIAGQPLSAEAFF

j_gene: TRBJ1-1
v_gene: TRBV18
abundance: .
d_gene: .
CDR3nt: TGTGCCAGCTCACCACCGGCCTCTCCTGAAGCTTTCTTT
CDR3aa: CASSPPASPEAFF

j_gene: TRBJ1-5
v_gene: TRBV19
abundance: .
d_gene: .
CDR3nt: TGTGCCAGTAGTCCCCGTGTGGGGGCAAATTATCAGCCCCAGCATTTT
CDR3aa: CASSPRVGANYQPQHF

j_gene: TRBJ1-5
v_gene: TRBV6-5
abundance: .
d_gene: TRBD1
CDR3nt: TGTGCCAGCAGTTTAAAACAGGGGTATAGTCCCCAGCATTTT
CDR3aa: CASSLKQGYSPQHF

j_gene: TRBJ2-1
v_gene: TRBV7-9
abundance: .
d_gene: TRBD2
CDR3nt: TGTGCCAGCAGCTTAGCGAGTTTAGCGGGAGGGCCCTGGACGGATGAGCAGTTCTTC
CDR3aa: CASSLASLAGGPWTDEQFF

j_gene: TRBJ2-2
v_gene: TRBV5-1
abundance: .
d_gene: .
CDR3nt: TGCGCCAGCAGCAAAAGACAGTGGGAGGCCGGGGAGCTGTTTTTT
CDR3aa: CASSKRQWEAGELFF

j_gene: TRBJ1-2
v_gene: TRBV28
abundance: .
d_gene: TRBD1
CDR3nt: TGTGCCAGCAGTTCCGGGACAGGGCCGCTCTATGGCTTCACCTTC
CDR3aa: CASSSGTGPLYGFTF

j_gene: TRBJ2-2
v_gene: TRBV29-1
abundance: .
d_gene: TRBD2
CDR3nt: TGCAGCGTTCGACTGACTAGCGGGCGCCTCGGGGAGCTGTTTTTT
CDR3aa: CSVRLTSGRLGELFF

j_gene: TRBJ1-6
v_gene: TRBV28
abundance: .
d_gene: .
CDR3nt: TGTGCCAGCAGTGGGGATAGGTCATTGTATTCACCCCTCCACTTT
CDR3aa: CASSGDRSLYSPLHF

j_gene: TRBJ1-1
v_gene: TRBV2
abundance: few
d_gene: .
CDR3nt: TGTGCCAGCAGTGAGGGGCTTTATAACACTGAAGCTTTCTTT
CDR3aa: CASSEGLYNTEAFF

j_gene: TRBJ2-7
v_gene: TRBV7-2
abundance: .
d_gene: .
CDR3nt: TGTGCCAGCAGCTTAGCGCCCAGCACCTACGAGCAGTACTTC
CDR3aa: CASSLAPSTYEQYF

j_gene: TRBJ1-1
v_gene: TRBV4-1
abundance: few
d_gene: TRBD1
CDR3nt: TGCGCCAGCAGCCAAGTAGGGACAGGGGGCAGGGCTGAAGCTTTCTTT
CDR3aa: CASSQVGTGGRAEAFF

j_gene: TRBJ1-2
v_gene: TRBV6-4
abundance: once
d_gene: .
CDR3nt: TGTGCCAGCAGTGAGGGGACCTTC
CDR3aa: CASSEGTF

j_gene: TRBJ1-3
v_gene: TRBV5-6
abundance: once
d_gene: TRBD1
CDR3nt: TGTGCCAGCAGCTTACGGGACAGGACTACTTCTGGAAACACCATATATTTT
CDR3aa: CASSLRDRTTSGNTIYF

j_gene: TRBJ2-5
v_gene: TRBV27
abundance: .
d_gene: .
CDR3nt: TGTGCCAGCTCACCTGGGGGGACCCAGTACTTC
CDR3aa: CASSPGGTQYF

j_gene: TRBJ2-2
v_gene: TRBV4-1
abundance: .
d_gene: .
CDR3nt: TGCGCCAGCAGCCAAGTCCCGGGTAACACCGGGGAGCTGTTTTTT
CDR3aa: CASSQVPGNTGELFF

j_gene: TRBJ2-5
v_gene: TRBV10-3
abundance: once
d_gene: TRBD2
CDR3nt: TGTGCCATACAGGCTAGCGGGGGGCAAAAAGGAGAGACCCAGTACTTC
CDR3aa: CAIQASGGQKGETQYF

j_gene: TRBJ2-2
v_gene: TRBV6-5
abundance: .
d_gene: .
CDR3nt: .
CDR3aa: CASLLAVDTGELFF

j_gene: TRBJ2-2
v_gene: TRBV18
abundance: .
d_gene: .
CDR3nt: TGTGCCAGCTCACCCAGGGGAGCCGCGAACACCGGGGAGCTGTTTTTT
CDR3aa: CASSPRGAANTGELFF

j_gene: TRBJ1-2
v_gene: TRBV19
abundance: .
d_gene: TRBD1
CDR3nt: TGTGCCAGTACTCCAGACCCCCAGACAGGGGGTTTCAGGGGCTACACCTTC
CDR3aa: CASTPDPQTGGFRGYTF

j_gene: TRBJ1-1
v_gene: TRBV7-8
abundance: .
d_gene: TRBD1
CDR3nt: TGTGCCAGCAGCTTTCGGACAGGAAACACTGAAGCTTTCTTT
CDR3aa: CASSFRTGNTEAFF

j_gene: TRBJ2-5
v_gene: TRBV5-1
abundance: .
d_gene: .
CDR3nt: TGCGCCAGCAGCTTGGCGAGTCTCTCAGAAGAGACCCAGTACTTC
CDR3aa: CASSLASLSEETQYF

j_gene: TRBJ1-4
v_gene: TRBV4-1
abundance: once
d_gene: .
CDR3nt: TGCGCCAGCTTGAGAGAGGGATTTAATGAAAAACTGTTTTTT
CDR3aa: CASLREGFNEKLFF

j_gene: TRBJ2-7
v_gene: TRBV21-1
abundance: .
d_gene: .
CDR3nt: TGTGCCAGCAGCGGGGACAGGGGAGGATACGAGCAGTACTTC
CDR3aa: CASSGDRGGYEQYF